Included here is one T cell receptor (beta chain) sequence, with context. At one end the junction does not follow the germline gene, possibly because of a read error. From roughly 20-30 mg of unsorted bulk tissue, DNA and RNA were co-extracted together. Chronic HBV infection was present in the patients, who were treatment-naive. This specimen belongs to a study of tumor-infiltrating lymphocytes in primary liver carcinoma. On the study more broadly: Those enrolled were patients of both sexes, who were aged 30 to 69 years. The study reported T1-T3 N0M0 tumors spanning 4.2 to 10 cm.

Priming with a constant-region primer yielded TCR beta cDNA from roughly 500 ng total RNA. Three rounds of nested multiplex PCR with slightly modified ARM-PCR produced TCR beta libraries. TRBV1-TRBV30 forward primers paired with a C-beta reverse primer drove the first two PCR rounds, 10 cycles each. A single record per CDR3 protein comes from TCRdb applying MiXCR to the multiplex PCR reads. The sample lists 37,000 or so distinct CDR3 sequences, roughly 77% occurring once. CDR3 length: 15 residues. The germline V gene encodes CDR1 SGHAT and CDR2 FQNNGV. The J gene is TRBJ2-3, the V gene TRBV11-2, with 8 positions matching TRBD2. Sequencing was performed on tumor-adjacent normal liver tissue. The TCR originated in a man in his forties with primary liver carcinoma and hepatitis B virus infection. The CDR3 protein is CVSGLVSRGGDTQYF. In DNA form, the CDR3 reads TGTGTCAGCGGCTTAGTATCACGGGGGGGAGATACGCAGTATTTT.